This T cell receptor (beta chain) stems from a study of cytomegalovirus exposure and HLA in healthy donors (dated by TCRdb to the late 2010s). Context from the whole study: According to an earlier analysis of around 600 of the donors, about 180 million T cells yielded 100 million or so unique TCR beta sequences and 276 Gb of sequence data. Among some 410 genotyped donors of the cohort, an average of approximately 200,000 unique TCR beta nucleotide sequences was sequenced per donor, of which roughly 17% were non-productive. A later analysis re-examined previously published TCR beta repertoires from several hundred donors and added high-resolution HLA genotyping to investigate patterns of TCR occurrence. The number of typed donors differed by locus: about 620-640 for A, B, C, DRB1 and DQB1; 500 to 550 for DQA1; about 600 for DPA1; and approximately 450 for DPB1. Donor age, sex, ethnicity and CMV serostatus were compiled together with the repertoire data. HLA typing included class I and class II loci at four-digit resolution. Among the roughly 430 genotyped donors, approximately 76% belonged to the genetic ancestry cluster associated with self-reported Caucasian donors. All discovery cohort repertoires had been generated using a single sequencing platform. The study profiled the T cell repertoires of under 700 subjects by immunosequencing and related them to cytomegalovirus serostatus. A later genetic analysis took genome-wide SNP genotypes for about 55% of the 666 donors and used that subset as a discovery cohort. The study aimed to test whether cataloging public T cell receptors could reveal signatures of past pathogen exposure. To predict cytomegalovirus infection status, the study combined high-throughput TCR immunosequencing, statistical association of individual TCRs with disease status, and machine learning. A separate validation cohort of some 130 different subjects was used in addition to the roughly 720-subject first cohort. Five DR-DQ haplotypes were handled as single units for association and clustering because linkage in the cohort was strong. The later analysis used no new phenotypic data to find candidate immune exposures, relying instead on TCR beta sequences and their occurrence across donors. An earlier analysis of 587 of the donors applied high-throughput TCR beta sequencing to assess whether each TCR beta V gene segment acted as functional or pseudogenic. Roughly 300 gigabases of sequencing data and approximately 85 million unique TCR sequences were included in an early release covering about 700 HLA-typed donors.

The receptor library was made with the immunoSEQ multiplex PCR assay. The multiplex PCR relied on a mix of 60 forward primers for TCR Vbeta segments and 13 reverse primers for TCR Jbeta segments. A multiplex PCR assay on genomic DNA amplified the CDR3 region of rearranged TCR beta genes. The amplified TCR beta libraries were sequenced on the Illumina HiSeq System as 87-base-pair reads. From the authors' description of their analysis: A later analysis tallied around 82 million unique TCR beta chains across the 650 to 750 repertoires, and around 12 million of those chains were shared by two or more donors. Raw reads were error-corrected and collapsed into unique sequences by a nearest-neighbor algorithm in which closely related sequences were merged to remove PCR and sequencing errors. To assign V, D and J gene segments, CDR3 sequences were aligned to IMGT reference sequences. For a sequence to be retained, at least a six-nucleotide match to both a V gene segment and a J gene segment was required. Rearrangements were called productive when the CDR3 lacked stop codons and stayed in frame with V and J; all others were non-productive. CDR3 was defined according to IMGT convention as the region running from the second conserved V-encoded cysteine to the conserved J-encoded phenylalanine. In an earlier analysis of more than 550 of the donors, sequences lacking an unambiguous match to a single V gene segment were excluded. An earlier analysis of a few hundred of the donors called V segments functional above 56.7% productive rearrangements and segregating when the between-donor standard deviation exceeded 5%. A statistical classification framework was developed to diagnose cytomegalovirus status using the catalog of TCR beta chain sequences. V and J gene assignment, in a later analysis, came from comparing TCR nucleotide sequences with IMGT/GENE-DB human TR gene sequences. Using the TCRdist pipeline, a later analysis assigned CDR3 sequences along with most-parsimonious VDJ recombination scenarios. In a later analysis, each TCR beta chain was defined by its CDR3 amino acid sequence together with its V-gene family, and reads without a unique V-gene family were excluded. A later analysis removed 500 to 650 highly shared, low-generation-probability nucleotide sequences to deal with suspected cross-contamination and a sequencing artifact. In a later analysis, a clonal expansion index was calculated for each public chain from normalized within-repertoire ranks of inferred template counts. In a later analysis, generation probabilities were computed with a VDJ recombination model fitted to out-of-frame rearrangements, and the resulting probabilities were checked against IGoR. Hypergeometric tests were used in a later analysis to score TCR-TCR, TCR-HLA and TCR-CMV co-occurrence, with a repertoire-size bias correction applied to the TCR pairs. False discovery rates were estimated in a later analysis by permuting HLA or CMV assignments 20 times. A later analysis grouped co-occurring TCRs with DBSCAN, adding TCRdist sequence similarity when clustering within HLA-allele-positive subsets. Repertoires with fewer than 30,000 or more than 120,000 public chains were left out of co-occurrence clustering, as were a handful of repertoires with anomalous nucleotide sharing. TCRdb obtained this table from immuneACCESS and retained in-frame rearrangements with V and J assigned. These tables miss some clones; where compared with another copy, unresolved V genes account for less than half of the shortfall, and the remainder is unexplained. The D gene and trimming were derived from the DNA, and the V and J assignments and clone size from that table. The sample profile shows around 180,000 clones; over 75% of them were found once. Approximately 1.8% of the sample belongs to the ten largest clones.

Study-level results and caveats: Because counts were too low, approximately 18 rarely observed V segments, including chromosome 9 orphons, were excluded from the earlier analysis of some 590 of the donors. In a later genetic analysis, fewer N-insertions in productive TCRs were reported among donors in an Asian-associated ancestry cluster than the roughly 700-donor mean. In this cohort, only TCR beta chains were sequenced, and detectable features were limited by the absence of alpha or paired-chain data. A further reported finding was that TCR beta sequences accurately predicted the HLA-A and HLA-B alleles for most subjects in the first cohort. The presence/absence analyses assumed that sequencing depth was roughly uniform across donors, and that assumption may not be true. A later analysis found that TCR association rates varied across HLA loci, with DRB1 alleles showing the most associated TCRs and HLA-C alleles the fewest. The only immune exposure information available for the cohort was CMV serostatus. Several of the top co-occurrence clusters appeared to be linked to parvovirus B19, influenza, CMV and Epstein-Barr virus, according to a later analysis. According to a later analysis, most CMV-associated TCR beta chains appeared to be HLA-restricted, and the HLA associations seemed to be driven largely by CMV exposure. The classifier was reported to diagnose cytomegalovirus status with high specificity and sensitivity in both the original cohort and the validation cohort. Compared with equally common non-associated chains, HLA-associated TCR beta chains in a later analysis were more clonally expanded and had lower generation probabilities. Correlated functional status among segregating V segments might be attributable to linkage disequilibrium, but an unknown experimental factor could not be ruled out. The study gave a list of 150 to 200 TCR beta chains associated with cytomegalovirus. The authors suggested that the approach could potentially be generalized to other disease states and immunological phenotypes. While some public TCRs were present in many individuals, most TCR sequences turned up only very rarely across donors. In an earlier analysis of some 500 of the donors, most TCR beta V segments appeared in productive rearrangements about 87% or about 30% of the time, broadly matching IMGT annotations. The sequencing pipeline was judged likely to have produced a cluster of highly shared sequence variants as a technical artifact. A few of the identified cytomegalovirus-associated TCR beta chains were confirmed in vitro to be specific for cytomegalovirus antigens. Because HLA typing was missing for some donors at each locus, association tests included only the typed subset. At a false discovery rate of 0.05, a later analysis linked roughly 17,000 TCR beta sequences to specific HLA alleles. A later genetic analysis associated a missense DCLRE1C variant with V-gene and J-gene trimming of TCR beta chains, and an independent cohort replicated the association. Strong co-occurrence of HLA alleles, especially DR and DQ, made assigning TCR associations to individual alleles difficult.

The cohort was made up of around 720 healthy bone marrow donors. At the time of sampling, all cohort members were nominally healthy, though unrecorded immune exposures were likely present. The donor tested CMV seronegative and was one of the 352 seronegative cohort members. Each donor provided a peripheral blood sample, and peripheral blood mononuclear cells were used for TCR beta sequencing. The Qiagen DNeasy Blood Extraction Kit was used to extract genomic DNA from the blood cell samples. In the case of this clone: The antigen it recognizes is unknown. One base away there is no much larger clone; base qualities are not given.

This TCR derives from a man in his late teens or twenties in good health and CMV-seronegative. Sequencing used PBMCs.

The DNA sequence reads TGTGCTAGTGGCAGCCCCCAAGGGGCTCCTGAAGCTTTCTTT. It specifies CASGSPQGAPEAFF. The chain is assembled from TRBV12-5 and TRBJ1-1; 5 matching bases give a weak D call of TRBD1. Reading the germline V gene gives CDR1 LGHNT and CDR2 FRNRAP. Inclusive of the bounding cysteine and phenylalanine, the CDR3 is 14 residues long. The CDR3 DNA has 42 bases and is translated from base 1. V and J are truncated by 6 bases and 6 bases respectively, leaving an intervening sequence of 17 bases. The reference TRBV12-5 and TRBJ1-1 proteins fill in what lies around the CDR3, so the full variable domain reads DARVTQTPRHKVTEMGQEVTMRCQPILGHNTVFWYRQTMMQGLELLAYFRNRAPLDDSGMPKDRFSAEMPDATLATLKIQPSEPRDSAVYFCASGSPQGAPEAFFGQGTRLTVV.